These 25 T cell receptor beta chains came from one sample sequenced in a study of identical twins' blood T cells. TCRdb re-called the 5' RACE reads with MiXCR, one entry per CDR3 protein. Found here are 350,000 to 450,000 distinct CDR3 sequences, about 28% of them singletons; the top ten hold 6.1%. Sequencing was carried out using PBMCs. The receptors derive from a woman aged 18 to 49 in good health.

The V call is TRBV29-1, the J call TRBJ1-2; D unclear. This CDR3 has 11 residues. Trimming took 4 bases from V and 7 from J, leaving 10 bases between them. Germline CDR1 reads SQVTM; CDR2 reads ANQGSEA. CDR3 amino acids: CSVGGTGGYTF. The CDR3 nucleotides are TGCAGCGTTGGGGGAACCGGTGGCTACACCTTC.

This clonotype was seen more than once but under ten times. This chain links TRBV5-1 with TRBJ1-1, with D perhaps matching TRBD1 (5 bases). The germline CDR1 and CDR2 sequences are SGHRS and YFSETQ. Trimming cost V 0 bases and J 6 bases, with 12 bases left between them. The CDR3 length is 14 residues. CDR3 residues: CASSLDGTASEAFF. In DNA form, the CDR3 reads TGCGCCAGCAGCTTGGATGGGACTGCATCTGAAGCTTTCTTT. The whole variable domain, filled in from reference TRBV5-1 and TRBJ1-1, reads KAGVTQTPRYLIKTRGQQVTLSCSPISGHRSVSWYQQTPGQGLQFLFEYFSETQRNKGNFPGRFSGRQFSNSRSEMNVSTLELGDSALYLCASSLDGTASEAFFGQGTRLTVV.

The chain joins TRBV7-2 to TRBJ2-1, with D possibly being TRBD2 (6 bases). The CDR3 runs to 15 residues. V lost 4 bases, J lost 6 bases, and 16 bases lay in between. The germline CDR1 and CDR2 sequences are SGHTA and FQGNSA. CDR3 region: CASSSGGLFLNEQFF. The CDR3 nucleotides are TGTGCCAGCAGCTCCGGGGGACTGTTCCTCAATGAGCAGTTCTTC.

The table lists this clonotype with a few counts. The rearrangement joins TRBV19 to TRBJ2-1, with 9 bases matching TRBD2. The CDR3 runs to 16 residues. V shed 4 bases and J 7 bases; nucleotides not matched to a gene: 11. In germline, CDR1 is LNHDA, CDR2 SQIVND (reference sequence). This CDR3 reads CASSKIGMGLANEQFF. DNA of the CDR3: TGTGCCAGTAGTAAGATTGGGATGGGACTAGCTAATGAGCAGTTCTTC.

The chain combines TRBV15 with TRBJ2-7; D is unclear. CDR3 length: 12 residues. V gave up 3 bases and J gave up 7 bases, with 10 bases separating them. Germline assignment: CDR1 LNHNV and CDR2 YYDKDF (reference sequence). CDR3 residues: CATSSRVAEQYF. The CDR3, as DNA: TGTGCCACCAGCAGTCGGGTGGCGGAGCAGTACTTC.

The V gene is TRBV5-6, the J gene TRBJ1-1, with TRBD1 as a possible D gene (6 bases). CDR3 length equals 13 residues. V lost 7 bases, J lost 4 bases, and 14 bases lay in between. The germline gives CDR1 SGHDT, CDR2 YYEEEE. The DNA for the CDR3 is TGTGCCAGCGGTCTCCTAGGGGGCACTGAAGCTTTCTTT. Protein: CASGLLGGTEAFF. Together with reference TRBV5-6 and TRBJ1-1, the CDR3 gives the full variable domain: DAGVTQSPTHLIKTRGQQVTLRCSPKSGHDTVSWYQQALGQGPQFIFQYYEEEERQRGNFPDRFSGHQFPNYSSELNVNALLLGDSALYLCASGLLGGTEAFFGQGTRLTVV.

The chain couples TRBV19 to TRBJ1-2; D call uncertain. This CDR3 has 12 amino acids. Germline V gene sequence: CDR1 LNHDA, CDR2 SQIVND (reference sequence). The germline V and J ends were trimmed by 4 bases and 9 bases, with 12 bases remaining between them. The CDR3 protein is CASSRTSFSYTF. DNA of the CDR3: TGTGCCAGTAGTAGAACGTCCTTCAGCTACACCTTC.

Worth noting for this clonotype: Just one base apart from a much larger clone, this may be a read error. The rearrangement links TRBV29-1 to TRBJ1-1, with D possibly matching TRBD1 (5 bases). Germline CDR1 SQVTM, CDR2 ANQGSEA. The CDR3 is 16 amino acids. The CDR3 DNA reads TGCAGCGTTGGGGAGGCAGGGAATTTCCGGAGGACTGGAGCTTTCTTT. Its protein product is CSVGEAGNFRRTGAFF. The full variable domain, in which reference TRBV29-1 and TRBJ1-1 provide the parts outside the CDR3, is SAVISQKPSRDICQRGTSLTIQCQVDSQVTMMFWYRQQPGQSLTLIATANQGSEATYESGFVIDKFPISRPNLTFSTLTVSNMSPEDSSIYLCSVGEAGNFRRTGAFFGQGTRLTVV.

This clonotype has a handful of counts. The V gene is TRBV29-1, the J gene TRBJ2-7, with 10 bases aligning to TRBD1. This CDR3 is built from 13 residues. J gave up 5 bases and V 4 bases, and 5 bases lay outside the gene matches. CDR1 is SQVTM and CDR2 is ANQGSEA in the germline V gene. DNA of the CDR3: TGCAGCGTTGGGACAGGGGGGAGTGACGAGCAGTACTTC. It specifies CSVGTGGSDEQYF.

Many counts were recorded for this clonotype. The chain couples TRBV20-1 to TRBJ1-1; 8 nucleotides agree with TRBD1. The germline CDR1 and CDR2 sequences are DFQATT and SNEGSKA (reference sequence). The CDR3 runs 12 residues. The junction had 9 bases not matched to a gene; V was cut back by 6 bases and J by 9 bases. CDR3 loop: CSASGQGKQAFF. The CDR3, as DNA: TGCAGTGCCAGCGGACAGGGTAAACAAGCTTTCTTT.

Concerning this clonotype itself: Possible read error: a much larger clone is one base away. This chain uses TRBV3-1 with TRBJ2-2; D not certain. Germline loops: CDR1 LGHDT, CDR2 YNNKEL (reference sequence). This CDR3 is 16 amino acids long. DNA for the CDR3: TGTGCCGGCAGCCATTTACGGGCCCTGAACACCGGGGAGCTGTTTTTT. This sequence encodes CAGSHLRALNTGELFF.

The rearrangement uses TRBV20-1 and TRBJ2-3; 7 nucleotides align to TRBD1. Trimming cost V 2 bases and J 5 bases; bases outside gene matches: 13. CDR1 and CDR2 from the germline V gene are DFQATT and SNEGSKA (reference sequence). This CDR3 spans 16 amino acids. DNA of the CDR3: TGCAGTGCTAGAAATCTTCAGGGGGTAAGGGGAGATACGCAGTATTTT. Translated, it gives CSARNLQGVRGDTQYF.

This clonotype occurred a few times. The rearrangement uses TRBV7-8 and TRBJ1-1; TRBD1 is a possible D gene (5 bases). This CDR3 comprises 15 residues. V lost 5 bases and J 0 bases, leaving 13 bases between the germline ends. CDR1 is SGHVS and CDR2 is FQNEAQ in the germline V gene. Written as DNA, the CDR3 is TGTGCCAGCAGCCCAGGGCGGTTTATGAACACTGAAGCTTTCTTT. Its protein product is CASSPGRFMNTEAFF.

A few counts support this clonotype. J is TRBJ2-3 and V is TRBV5-1; TRBD1 aligns across 7 bases. Losses at the gene ends were 1 base for V and 6 bases for J; bases not matched to a gene: 2. CDR1 SGHRS and CDR2 YFSETQ come from the germline V gene. The CDR3 consists of 13 residues. CDR3 DNA sequence: TGCGCCAGCAGCTTGACAGGGGAGGATACGCAGTATTTT. Its translation is CASSLTGEDTQYF.

This clonotype was seen only a few times. This rearrangement joins TRBV5-1 to TRBJ1-1; the D gene is possibly TRBD1 (6 bases). The CDR3 spans 15 residues. V lost 4 bases, J lost 2 bases, and 15 bases lay in between. Germline assignment: CDR1 SGHRS and CDR2 YFSETQ. The CDR3 region has the DNA TGCGCCAGCAGCCCGGGTGGGACACTCAACACTGAAGCTTTCTTT. Its protein product is CASSPGGTLNTEAFF.

This clonotype has just a few counts. J is TRBJ2-1 and V is TRBV20-1; unclear D gene. The V gene's germline CDR1 is DFQATT and CDR2 SNEGSKA (reference sequence). V lost 3 bases to trimming and J lost 6 bases, with 3 bases between them. This CDR3 contains 10 residues. CDR3 DNA: TGCAGTGCTAGGGCCAATGAGCAGTTCTTC. This gives the protein CSARANEQFF.

The rearrangement links TRBV7-2 to TRBJ1-2, with D uncertain. Trimming removed 3 bases from V and 10 bases from J, with 21 bases in between. CDR3 size: 15 residues. Germline-derived CDR1 and CDR2 are SGHTA and FQGNSA. The CDR3 reads CASSFNMAGHTAYTF. The CDR3 DNA follows: TGTGCCAGCAGCTTCAATATGGCCGGCCATACCGCCTACACCTTC.

V gene TRBV10-3 combines with J gene TRBJ1-2; TRBD1 matches at 7 bases. This CDR3 has 15 amino acids. Germline V gene sequence: CDR1 ENHRY, CDR2 SYGVKD. V was clipped by 7 bases and J by 1 base; unmatched bases: 9. The CDR3: CAITPAGQINYGYTF. The CDR3 region has the DNA TGTGCCATCACCCCCGCGGGACAGATTAACTATGGCTACACCTTC.

In this sample, this clonotype turned up a few times. V and J are TRBV10-3 and TRBJ2-7, with 8 bases matching TRBD1. V shed 3 bases and J 4 bases; nucleotides not matched to a gene: 8. Germline CDR1 reads ENHRY; CDR2 reads SYGVKD. CDR3 length equals 15 residues. The CDR3 DNA is TGTGCCATCAGTGATTATGGACAGGGTCTATACGAGCAGTACTTC. Translated, it gives CAISDYGQGLYEQYF.

This chain connects TRBV29-1 to TRBJ2-1; D may be TRBD1 (6 bases). Trimming removed 6 bases from V and 8 bases from J, with 14 bases in between. Germline lookup yields CDR1 SQVTM and CDR2 ANQGSEA. CDR3 length: 12 amino acids. This CDR3 is CSVTQGYDEQFF. The CDR3 DNA follows: TGCAGCGTCACTCAGGGGTACGATGAGCAGTTCTTC.

This chain joins TRBV7-9 and TRBJ1-3; D is undetermined. The CDR3 is made up of 16 amino acids. Trimming stripped 1 base from V and 2 bases from J, with 12 bases between. From germline, CDR1 is SEHNR and CDR2 FQNEAQ (reference sequence). The chain's CDR3 is CASSLDGGVAGNTIYF. DNA for the CDR3: TGTGCCAGCAGCTTAGACGGCGGAGTGGCTGGAAACACCATATATTTT.

This chain uses TRBV20-1 with TRBJ1-6; D is undetermined. This CDR3 contains 14 residues. CDR1 is DFQATT and CDR2 is SNEGSKA in the germline V gene (reference sequence). Trimming took 1 base from V and 6 from J, leaving 10 bases between them. This CDR3 is CSARAQQFNSPLHF. As DNA, the CDR3 is TGCAGTGCTAGAGCCCAGCAGTTTAATTCACCCCTCCACTTT.

The J gene is TRBJ1-5, the V gene TRBV28; D unresolved. The CDR3 consists of 13 residues. Germline-derived CDR1 and CDR2 are MDHEN and SYDVKM. V was trimmed by 1 base and J by 7 bases, leaving 8 bases between them. For the CDR3, the DNA is TGTGCCAGCAGTTTATTGGGGAAACAGCCCCAGCATTTT. This encodes CASSLLGKQPQHF.

This clonotype was counted a few times. V is TRBV9 and J is TRBJ1-6; 9 positions match TRBD1. The CDR3 is 18 residues long. Germline assignment: CDR1 SGDLS and CDR2 YYNGEE. Trimming removed 3 bases from V and 0 bases from J; junction bases left unmatched: 7. CDR3 amino acids: CASSEGQGPSSYNSPLHF. The DNA of the CDR3 is TGTGCCAGCAGCGAGGGACAGGGTCCGAGCTCCTATAATTCACCCCTCCACTTT.

The chain combines TRBV20-1 with TRBJ1-1, with D unclear. From germline, CDR1 is DFQATT and CDR2 SNEGSKA (reference sequence). The ends were cut back, 2 bases at V and 6 bases at J, with 10 bases in the middle. This CDR3 region has 12 residues. For the CDR3, the DNA is TGCAGTGCTAGAAGGAGAAGCGCTGAAGCTTTCTTT. Translated: CSARRRSAEAFF.